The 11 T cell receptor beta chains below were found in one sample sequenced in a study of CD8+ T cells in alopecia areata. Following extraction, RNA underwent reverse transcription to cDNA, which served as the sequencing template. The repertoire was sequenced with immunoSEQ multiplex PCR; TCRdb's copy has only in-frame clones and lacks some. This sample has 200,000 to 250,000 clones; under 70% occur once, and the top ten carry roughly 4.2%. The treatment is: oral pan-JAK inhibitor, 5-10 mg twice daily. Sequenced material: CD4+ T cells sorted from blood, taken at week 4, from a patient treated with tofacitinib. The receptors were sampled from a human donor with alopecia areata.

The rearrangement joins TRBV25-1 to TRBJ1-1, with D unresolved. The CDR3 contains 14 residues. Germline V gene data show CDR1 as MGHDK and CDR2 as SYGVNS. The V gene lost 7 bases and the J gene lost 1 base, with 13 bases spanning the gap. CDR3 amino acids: CASTGRIQNTEAFF. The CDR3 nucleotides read TGTGCCAGCACCGGACGGATTCAGAACACTGAAGCTTTCTTT.

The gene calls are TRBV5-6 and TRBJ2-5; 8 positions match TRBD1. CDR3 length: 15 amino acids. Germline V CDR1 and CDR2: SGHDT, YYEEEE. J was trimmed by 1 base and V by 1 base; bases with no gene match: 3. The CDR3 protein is CASSLLTGVQETQYF. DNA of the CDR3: TGTGCCAGCAGCTTGTTGACAGGGGTCCAAGAGACCCAGTACTTC.

CDR3 residues: CAIGSQGANVLTF. The CDR3 DNA follows: TGTGCCATCGGATCTCAGGGGGCCAACGTCCTGACTTTC. The chain recombines TRBV10-3 with TRBJ2-6, with unresolved D. V dropped 8 bases and J dropped 4 bases, with 9 bases sitting between them. There are 13 residues in the CDR3. CDR1 and CDR2 from the germline V gene are ENHRY and SYGVKD.

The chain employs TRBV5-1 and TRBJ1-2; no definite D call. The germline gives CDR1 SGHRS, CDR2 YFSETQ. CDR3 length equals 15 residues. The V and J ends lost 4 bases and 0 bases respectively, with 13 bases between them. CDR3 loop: CASSTGRAANYGYTF. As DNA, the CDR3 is TGCGCCAGCAGCACCGGACGGGCCGCTAACTATGGCTACACCTTC.

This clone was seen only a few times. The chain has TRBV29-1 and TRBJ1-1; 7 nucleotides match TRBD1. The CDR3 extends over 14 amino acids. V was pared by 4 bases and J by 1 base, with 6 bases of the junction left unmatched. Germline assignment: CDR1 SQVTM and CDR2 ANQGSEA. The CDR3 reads CSVGSRTGNTEAFF. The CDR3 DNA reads TGCAGCGTTGGGTCCCGGACAGGGAACACTGAAGCTTTCTTT.

CDR3 sequence reads: CASSTADRDRAPLHF. As DNA, the CDR3 is TGCGCCAGCAGCACCGCGGACCGGGATAGGGCACCCCTCCACTTT. The chain employs TRBV5-1 and TRBJ1-6; D gene unclear. This CDR3 spans 15 amino acids. Per germline, CDR1 SGHRS and CDR2 YFSETQ. Trimming pared 4 bases from V and 11 bases from J, leaving 19 bases between.

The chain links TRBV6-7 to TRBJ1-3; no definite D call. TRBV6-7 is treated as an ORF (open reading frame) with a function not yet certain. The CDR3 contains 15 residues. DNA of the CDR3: TGTGCGGGTCTGTTCGGGTCTCTCTCTGGAAACACCATATATTTT. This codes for CAGLFGSLSGNTIYF.

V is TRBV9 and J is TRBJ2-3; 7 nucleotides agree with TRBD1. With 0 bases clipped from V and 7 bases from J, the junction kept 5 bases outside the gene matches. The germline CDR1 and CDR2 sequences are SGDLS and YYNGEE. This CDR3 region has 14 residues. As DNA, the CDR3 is TGTGCCAGCAGCGTAGGAGGGGGCCCGTATACGCAGTATTTT. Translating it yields CASSVGGGPYTQYF.

The CDR3 nucleotides read TGTGCCAGCAGTCTCGATCGGGGGGCCACAGATACGCAGTATTTT. Encoded protein: CASSLDRGATDTQYF. The rearrangement uses TRBV6-5 and TRBJ2-3; a possible D gene is TRBD2 (7 bases). The germline gives CDR1 MNHEY, CDR2 SVGAGI. The length of the CDR3 is 15 residues. The V end was cut by 5 bases, the J end by 2 bases, with 14 bases between.

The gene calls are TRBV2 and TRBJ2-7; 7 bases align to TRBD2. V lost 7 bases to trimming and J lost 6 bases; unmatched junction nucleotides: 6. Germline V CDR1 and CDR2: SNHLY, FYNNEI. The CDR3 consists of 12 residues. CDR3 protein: CASTAGVGEQYF. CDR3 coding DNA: TGTGCCAGCACTGCGGGGGTAGGCGAGCAGTACTTC.

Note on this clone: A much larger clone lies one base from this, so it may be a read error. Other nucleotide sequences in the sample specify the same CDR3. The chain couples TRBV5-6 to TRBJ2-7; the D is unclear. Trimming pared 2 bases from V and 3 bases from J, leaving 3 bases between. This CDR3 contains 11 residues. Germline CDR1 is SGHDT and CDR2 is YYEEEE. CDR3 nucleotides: TGTGCCAGCAGCTTAAACTACGAGCAGTACTTC. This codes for CASSLNYEQYF.